The clone carrying this T cell receptor beta chain was observed a handful of times. This sample is part of a study of OX40 agonist ivuxolimab in advanced cancers. Across the study: Ivuxolimab, which is an agonistic anti-OX40 (CD134) antibody, was administered to the patients. Allowance was made for prior anti-PD-1, anti-PD-L1 or anti-CTLA-4 therapy, and approximately 41% had some.

Clones were sequenced by immunoSEQ multiplex PCR, and TCRdb holds only the in-frame ones, with some missing. The sample lists 65,000 to 75,000 clones; 70% to 90% were seen once. Germline CDR1 SGHNT, CDR2 YENEEA. The germline V and J ends were trimmed by 5 bases and 3 bases, with 18 bases remaining between them. This CDR3 has 16 residues. Sequencing used CD4+ or CD8+ T cells sorted from blood, obtained in a trial of the OX40 agonist ivuxolimab. The chain has TRBV11-3 and TRBJ2-3; no clear D gene. The receptor was derived from an adult with an advanced solid tumor such as melanoma, head and neck, liver or kidney cancer. The CDR3 is CASSEPPATRTDTQYF. The CDR3 nucleotides read TGTGCCAGCAGCGAACCCCCGGCTACGCGGACAGATACGCAGTATTTT. Complete variable domain (other parts from reference TRBV11-3 and TRBJ2-3): EAGVVQSPRYKIIEKKQPVAFWCNPISGHNTLYWYLQNLGQGPELLIRYENEEAVDDSQLPKDRFSAERLKGVDSTLKIQPAELGDSAVYLCASSEPPATRTDTQYFGPGTRLTVL.